This TCR beta chain was sequenced for a study of blood T cells in healthy people across ages. The CDR3 consists of 13 residues. V gave up 2 bases and J gave up 4 bases, with 9 bases separating them. Per germline, CDR1 SGDLS and CDR2 YYNGEE. This clonotype showed up just a few times. The second PCR ran roughly 7 to 12 cycles with a sample-barcoded 5' primer and J-beta primers. TCRdb re-called the 5' RACE reads through MiXCR, storing one row per CDR3 protein. The sample yields some 710,000 distinct CDR3 sequences, over 20% seen once. V and J are TRBV9 and TRBJ1-2; D is possibly TRBD1 (5 bases). The receptor's source is a man aged 70-80 years in good health. The sample comprised blood. CDR3 amino acids: CASSVDSLYGYTF. The CDR3 nucleotides are TGTGCCAGCAGCGTTGACAGTCTCTATGGCTACACCTTC. Complete variable domain (other parts from reference TRBV9 and TRBJ1-2): DSGVTQTPKHLITATGQRVTLRCSPRSGDLSVYWYQQSLDQGLQFLIQYYNGEERAKGNILERFSAQQFPDLHSELNLSSLELGDSALYFCASSVDSLYGYTFGSGTRLTVV.